These 7 T cell receptor beta chains came from one sample sequenced in a study of Graves' ophthalmopathy and Graves' hyperthyroidism. Investigators amplified TCR beta CDR3 regions from RNA transcripts. HTBI-primed RT-PCR formed the first round, and a multiplex PCR formed the second. TCRdb used MiXCR to reprocess the multiplex PCR reads, holding one entry per CDR3 protein. Among hundreds of thousands of distinct CDR3 sequences listed, 22% were seen once. The sample taken for sequencing was peripheral blood. Every receptor here comes from a woman aged 18-29 years with stable Graves' hyperthyroidism. Some clones in this sample may be carry-over from other donors' samples.

This clonotype was detected ten times or more. At one boundary the junction diverges from the germline segment, which might be a read error. The gene calls are TRBV29-1 and TRBJ2-7; no definite D call. Germline V lookup: CDR1 SQVTM, CDR2 ANQGSEA. The CDR3 is made up of 13 amino acids. CDR3 region: CSVRTSGSYEQYF. CDR3 DNA: TGCAGCGTTCGGACGAGTGGCTCCTACGAACAGTACTTC.

V gene TRBV6-1 combines with J gene TRBJ2-7; D is tentatively TRBD1 or TRBD2 (6 bases each). This CDR3 region has 15 residues. V dropped 6 bases and J dropped 4 bases, with 19 bases sitting between them. The germline CDR1 and CDR2 sequences are MNHNS and SASEGT. This chain's CDR3 is CASRQTGGGRYEQYF. CDR3 in DNA: TGTGCCAGCAGACAGACAGGTGGGGGGAGGTACGAGCAGTACTTC.

This clonotype was observed at least ten times. The chain carries TRBV20-1 and TRBJ2-2, with D possibly matching TRBD2 (6 bases). The V gene lost 0 bases and the J gene lost 3 bases, with 11 bases spanning the gap. Germline V gives CDR1 DFQATT, CDR2 SNEGSKA (reference sequence). CDR3 length: 15 amino acids. The DNA of the CDR3 is TGCAGTGCTAGAGATCTGGGACTCGACACCGGGGAGCTGTTTTTT. The encoded protein is CSARDLGLDTGELFF.

This clonotype came up many times. The chain has TRBV6-2 or TRBV6-3 and TRBJ1-1, with TRBD1 as a possible D gene (5 bases). The CDR3 totals 17 residues. Germline values: CDR1 MNHEY, CDR2 SVGEGT. The ends were cut back, 5 bases at V and 2 bases at J, with 21 bases in the middle. CDR3: CASSQKMTGRKNTEAFF. The CDR3 coding sequence is TGTGCCAGCAGTCAGAAGATGACGGGACGGAAAAACACTGAAGCTTTCTTT.

This chain joins TRBV9 and TRBJ2-5; the D call may be TRBD1 or TRBD2 (5 bases each). CDR3 length equals 15 residues. Germline V gives CDR1 SGDLS, CDR2 YYNGEE. Trimming removed 0 bases from V and 3 bases from J, with 12 bases in between. CDR3 protein: CASSVGLAGKETQYF. The CDR3 nucleotides are TGTGCCAGCAGCGTAGGGCTAGCAGGGAAAGAGACCCAGTACTTC.

The table lists this clonotype with a few counts. The V call is TRBV12-3 or TRBV12-4, the J call TRBJ1-3; D gene uncertain. The germline V and J ends were trimmed by 2 bases and 0 bases, with 8 bases remaining between them. The CDR3 sequence is 15 residues long. CDR3 loop: CASSLNTISGNTIYF. The CDR3 DNA sequence: TGTGCCAGCAGTTTAAACACGATCTCTGGAAACACCATATATTTT.

As for this clonotype: Being one base from a much bigger clone, this may be a read error. The chain couples TRBV6-4 to TRBJ2-3, with D unclear. CDR3 length equals 13 residues. The V gene's germline CDR1 is MRHNA and CDR2 SNTAGT. Trimming removed 0 bases from V and 2 bases from J, with 3 bases in between. DNA for the CDR3: TGTGCCAGCAGTGACTCGGACACAGATACGCAGTATTTT. The encoded protein is CASSDSDTDTQYF.